These 27 T cell receptor beta chains share one sample of origin, sequenced in a study of OX40 agonist ivuxolimab in advanced cancers. Using immunoSEQ multiplex PCR, the repertoire was profiled, and TCRdb retains in-frame clones only, with some absent. The table has about 20,000 clones, more than 75% seen once. The sequencing used CD4+ or CD8+ T cells sorted from blood, collected in a trial of the OX40 agonist ivuxolimab. These receptors all stem from an adult with an advanced solid tumor such as melanoma, head and neck, liver or kidney cancer.

This sequence joins TRBV27 and TRBJ2-2; tentatively, D is TRBD1 or TRBD2 (5 bases each). V shed 3 bases and J shed 6 bases, with 20 bases lying between them. The germline V gene encodes CDR1 MNHEY and CDR2 SMNVEV (reference sequence). This CDR3 spans 17 amino acids. The CDR3 loop is CASSFPVGGDGAGELFF. The CDR3 DNA reads TGTGCCAGCAGTTTTCCCGTTGGGGGAGATGGCGCCGGGGAGCTGTTTTTT.

V is TRBV6-1 and J is TRBJ2-3; 7 bases line up with TRBD1. This CDR3 has 13 residues. Germline values: CDR1 MNHNS, CDR2 SASEGT. Unmatched junction bases numbered 5, after V lost 6 bases and J lost 5 bases. The CDR3 region is CASSPGGIDTQYF. The CDR3 DNA sequence: TGTGCCAGCAGCCCAGGGGGAATAGATACGCAGTATTTT.

The genes are TRBV2 and TRBJ2-1; TRBD2 agrees at 13 bases. This CDR3 has 16 residues. CDR1 is SNHLY and CDR2 is FYNNEI in the germline V gene. V dropped 4 bases and J dropped 8; count of bases not matched to a gene: 8. The DNA for the CDR3 is TGTGCCAGCAGTGTGGTACTAGCGGGGGGGCAAGATGAGCAGTTCTTC. Translating it yields CASSVVLAGGQDEQFF.

This clone was counted a single time. V usage is TRBV2 and J usage is TRBJ2-1; D perhaps matches TRBD2 (6 bases). Germline CDR1 reads SNHLY; CDR2 reads FYNNEI. The V end lost 4 bases, the J end lost 5 bases, and 12 bases lay between the germline ends. This CDR3 comprises 14 residues. The CDR3 is CASSVPGGHNEQFF. The DNA for the CDR3 is TGTGCCAGCAGTGTCCCCGGGGGTCACAATGAGCAGTTCTTC.

The CDR3 DNA reads as TGTGCCAGCAGCTTAATGTCGGGGGTCCCAAAGACCCAGTACTTC. This encodes CASSLMSGVPKTQYF. The chain joins TRBV7-8 to TRBJ2-5, with D perhaps TRBD2 (6 bases). The CDR3 length is 15 residues. Trimming took off 2 bases at V and 6 bases at J, with 16 bases between the two ends. CDR1 is SGHVS, CDR2 FQNEAQ, per germline.

This chain links TRBV11-1 with TRBJ2-4; possible D gene TRBD2, 7 bases. The CDR3 is made up of 16 amino acids. CDR1 is SGHAT, CDR2 FQDESV, per germline (reference sequence). V was clipped by 2 bases and J by 5 bases, with 16 bases between them. CDR3 nucleotide sequence: TGTGCCAGCAGCTTACTTCGAGGGGGGGCTCAAAACATTCAGTACTTC. This encodes CASSLLRGGAQNIQYF.

CDR3 region: CASSYSAGGDGYTF. The CDR3 bases are TGTGCCAGCAGTTACTCAGCAGGGGGCGATGGCTACACCTTC. The chain uses TRBV6-5 and TRBJ1-2; 8 positions agree with TRBD1. The CDR3 contains 14 residues. Trimming took 0 bases from V and 6 from J; bases not matched to a gene: 3. The germline V gene encodes CDR1 MNHEY and CDR2 SVGAGI.

V usage is TRBV4-1 and J usage is TRBJ1-2; 10 bases align to TRBD1. This CDR3 spans 14 amino acids. Germline CDR1 reads MGHRA; CDR2 reads YSYEKL. The J segment lost 4 bases and the V segment lost 4 bases, leaving 3 bases of the junction unmatched. The CDR3 DNA reads TGCGCCAGCAGCCCGCGGGACAGGGGCTATGGCTACACCTTC. Translation gives CASSPRDRGYGYTF.

The chain uses TRBV9 and TRBJ1-1; the D is unclear. Germline CDR1 reads SGDLS; CDR2 reads YYNGEE. This CDR3 is 10 amino acids long. V gave up 7 bases and J gave up 10 bases, with 11 bases separating them. The CDR3 DNA sequence: TGTGCCAGCTCGGGGTCGGCAGCTTTCTTT. Its protein is CASSGSAAFF.

The rearrangement links TRBV5-1 to TRBJ2-3, with no clear D. Germline CDR1 and CDR2: SGHRS and YFSETQ. The CDR3 is 15 residues long. V shed 1 base and J shed 1 base, with 10 bases lying between them. The CDR3 protein is CASSLYGEGTDTQYF. CDR3 DNA: TGCGCCAGCAGCTTGTATGGGGAAGGCACAGATACGCAGTATTTT.

Only one count was recorded for this clone. J is TRBJ2-3 and V is TRBV7-2, with 12 bases that match TRBD2. The V gene end was trimmed by 5 bases and the J gene end by 2 bases; junction bases not matched to a gene: 8. The length of the CDR3 is 17 residues. CDR1 is SGHTA and CDR2 is FQGNSA in the germline V gene. This CDR3 is CASSLKRTSGNTDTQYF. CDR3 bases: TGTGCCAGCAGCCTTAAAAGGACTAGCGGGAACACAGATACGCAGTATTTT.

V gene TRBV2 combines with J gene TRBJ1-2; D unclear. The V gene lost 8 bases and the J gene lost 2 bases, with 12 bases spanning the gap. The CDR3 has 13 amino acids. The germline V gene encodes CDR1 SNHLY and CDR2 FYNNEI. CDR3 region: CASEDRVNYGYTF. The DNA for the CDR3 is TGTGCCAGCGAGGATAGGGTAAACTATGGCTACACCTTC.

This rearrangement joins TRBV27 to TRBJ2-7; weak D call: TRBD1 (5 bases). Germline V gives CDR1 MNHEY, CDR2 SMNVEV (reference sequence). The CDR3 has 11 amino acids. V was clipped by 3 bases and J by 5 bases, with 5 bases between them. This chain's CDR3 is CASSFRDEQYF. The CDR3 coding sequence is TGTGCCAGCAGTTTCAGGGACGAGCAGTACTTC.

Concerning this clone: A far bigger clonotype differs at one base, so this is likely a read error. The chain joins TRBV27 to TRBJ2-7, with D possibly called TRBD1 or TRBD2 (5 bases each). Germline-derived CDR1 and CDR2 are MNHEY and SMNVEV (reference sequence). This CDR3 is 15 amino acids long. The CDR3 nucleotides are TGTGCCAGCAGTACCGGGGCAGCACATAATTCACCCCTCCACTTC. As protein: CASSTGAAHNSPLHF.

The chain joins TRBV29-1 to TRBJ2-1; D tentatively fits TRBD1 or TRBD2 (7 bases each). The CDR3 has 14 residues. V was cut by 5 bases and J by 0 bases, with 11 bases left in between. Germline assignment: CDR1 SQVTM and CDR2 ANQGSEA. CDR3 DNA sequence: TGCAGCGTTCAGGGGGGGGCCTCCTACAATGAGCAGTTCTTC. It specifies CSVQGGASYNEQFF.

V is TRBV2 and J is TRBJ1-4; D uncertain. V lost 8 bases, J lost 9 bases, and 7 bases lay in between. This CDR3 spans 10 amino acids. Germline values: CDR1 SNHLY, CDR2 FYNNEI. For the CDR3, the DNA is TGTGCCAGCTTAGACCAAAAACTGTTTTTT. Residues: CASLDQKLFF.

This rearrangement joins TRBV6-1 to TRBJ2-1; 8 bases fit TRBD2. The CDR3 runs 13 residues. CDR1 MNHNS and CDR2 SASEGT come from the germline V gene. V shed 6 bases and J 6 bases; nucleotides not matched to a gene: 4. The DNA for the CDR3 is TGTGCCAGCAGACCCAGCGGGGGCAATGAGCAGTTCTTC. It specifies CASRPSGGNEQFF.

The chain has TRBV4-1 and TRBJ2-7; TRBD1 might be the D (6 bases). This CDR3 spans 15 amino acids. Germline V CDR1 and CDR2: MGHRA, YSYEKL. Trimming stripped 4 bases from V and 2 bases from J, with 15 bases between. The CDR3 DNA follows: TGCGCCAGCAGCCTACACGGTTCAGGGGCCTACGAGCAGTACTTC. This codes for CASSLHGSGAYEQYF.

The chain combines TRBV2 with TRBJ2-2; TRBD2 agrees at 8 bases. Trimming removed 4 bases from V and 7 bases from J; junction bases left unmatched: 5. The germline CDR1 and CDR2 sequences are SNHLY and FYNNEI. CDR3 size: 14 residues. The CDR3 DNA follows: TGTGCCAGCAGTGCGGGGGGGCTTCACGGGGAGCTGTTTTTT. This gives the protein CASSAGGLHGELFF.

This chain joins TRBV2 and TRBJ1-5; no clear D. Germline assignment: CDR1 SNHLY and CDR2 FYNNEI. The CDR3 is 14 amino acids. V shed 2 bases and J shed 0 bases, with 5 bases lying between them. CDR3 in amino acids: CASSEFSSNQPQHF. CDR3 DNA sequence: TGTGCCAGCAGTGAATTTTCTAGCAATCAGCCCCAGCATTTT.

This clone was seen a few times. This sequence joins TRBV7-9 and TRBJ2-3; 10 bases match TRBD2. This CDR3 has 16 amino acids. Germline CDR1 is SEHNR and CDR2 is FQNEAQ (reference sequence). V was pared by 6 bases and J by 2 bases, with 8 bases of the junction left unmatched. The CDR3 DNA reads as TGTGCCAGCAGGGGACGGACTAGCGGCTTCACAGATACGCAGTATTTT. This codes for CASRGRTSGFTDTQYF.

The table lists this clone with a count of one. The chain recombines TRBV5-6 with TRBJ1-2; 10 bases are a match to TRBD1. V lost 4 bases, J lost 2 bases, and 5 bases stayed unmatched. The CDR3 is 15 amino acids. Germline values: CDR1 SGHDT, CDR2 YYEEEE. The CDR3 spells CASSLRGQGNYGYTF. The CDR3 DNA reads as TGTGCCAGCAGCCTCAGGGGACAGGGGAACTATGGCTACACCTTC.

The CDR3 DNA sequence: TGTGCCAGTAGTATAGGCCCACTTAGCAATCAGCCCCAGCATTTT. Translated, it gives CASSIGPLSNQPQHF. The chain combines TRBV19 with TRBJ1-5; no firm D call. Looked up from germline, CDR1 is LNHDA and CDR2 is SQIVND (reference sequence). This CDR3 spans 15 amino acids. Trimming pared 1 base from V and 0 bases from J, leaving 7 bases between.

V usage is TRBV7-9 and J usage is TRBJ2-7; D possibly corresponds to TRBD1 (5 bases). The CDR3 has 14 amino acids. Germline-derived CDR1 and CDR2 are SEHNR and FQNEAQ (reference sequence). V was cut by 5 bases and J by 0 bases, with 11 bases left in between. Here the CDR3 reads CASSPLDSSYEQYF. In DNA, the CDR3 is TGTGCCAGCAGCCCTCTTGACAGCTCCTACGAGCAGTACTTC.

The rearrangement joins TRBV19 to TRBJ2-2; TRBD1 might be the D (6 bases). Germline V gene sequence: CDR1 LNHDA, CDR2 SQIVND (reference sequence). The CDR3 length is 16 residues. The V and J ends lost 1 base and 6 bases respectively, with 15 bases between them. The CDR3 DNA reads as TGTGCCAGTAGTATAGTCAACAGGGAAAGTGCCGGGGAGCTGTTTTTT. This encodes CASSIVNRESAGELFF.

The chain recombines TRBV6-1 with TRBJ2-7; D tentatively reads TRBD1 or TRBD2 (5 bases each). Germline V gene sequence: CDR1 MNHNS, CDR2 SASEGT. This CDR3 has 15 amino acids. V lost 1 base and J lost 0, with 10 bases in between. The CDR3 loop is CASSEDAGSSYEQYF. The CDR3 DNA sequence: TGTGCCAGCAGTGAAGACGCAGGGAGCTCCTACGAGCAGTACTTC.

This chain links TRBV27 with TRBJ2-1; no definite D call. Trimming shortened V by 3 bases and J by 9 bases, and 21 bases separated the two germline ends. The CDR3 has 16 residues. CDR1 is MNHEY, CDR2 SMNVEV, per germline (reference sequence). The CDR3: CASSFRGQAPFGEQFF. The DNA for the CDR3 is TGTGCCAGCAGTTTCCGCGGTCAGGCCCCATTCGGTGAGCAGTTCTTC.